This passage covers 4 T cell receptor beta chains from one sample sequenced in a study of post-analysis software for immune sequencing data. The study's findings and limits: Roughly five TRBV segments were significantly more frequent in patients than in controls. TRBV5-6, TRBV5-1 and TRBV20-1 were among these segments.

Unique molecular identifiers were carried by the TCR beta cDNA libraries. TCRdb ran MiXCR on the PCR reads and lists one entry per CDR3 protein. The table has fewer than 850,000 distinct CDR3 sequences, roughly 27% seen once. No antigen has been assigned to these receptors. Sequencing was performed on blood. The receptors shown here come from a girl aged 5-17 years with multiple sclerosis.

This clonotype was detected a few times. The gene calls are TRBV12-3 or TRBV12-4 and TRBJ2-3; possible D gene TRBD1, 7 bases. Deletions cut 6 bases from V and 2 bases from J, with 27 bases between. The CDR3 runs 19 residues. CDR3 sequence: CASSPSRGDRHTITDTQYF. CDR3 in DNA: TGTGCCAGCAGCCCATCCAGGGGGGACAGACATACTATCACAGATACGCAGTATTTT.

Written as DNA, the CDR3 is TGTGCCAGCGGCAGGTACTACGAGCAGTACTTC. Translating it yields CASGRYYEQYF. The genes are TRBV11-2 and TRBJ2-7; D remains ambiguous. There are 11 residues in the CDR3. Trimming cost V 8 bases and J 3 bases, with 8 bases left between them. CDR1 and CDR2 from the germline V gene are SGHAT and FQNNGV.

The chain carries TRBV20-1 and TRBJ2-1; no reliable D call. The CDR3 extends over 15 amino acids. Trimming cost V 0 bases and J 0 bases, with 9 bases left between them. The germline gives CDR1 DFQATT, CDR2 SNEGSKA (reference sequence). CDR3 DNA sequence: TGCAGTGCTAGAGATCGGGCGGCCTCCTACAATGAGCAGTTCTTC. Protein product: CSARDRAASYNEQFF.

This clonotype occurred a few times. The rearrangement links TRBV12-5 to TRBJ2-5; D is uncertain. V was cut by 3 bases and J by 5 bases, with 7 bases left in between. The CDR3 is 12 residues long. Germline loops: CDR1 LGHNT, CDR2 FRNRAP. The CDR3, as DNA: TGTGCTAGTGGTTTTTTTGGGGAGACCCAGTACTTC. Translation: CASGFFGETQYF.